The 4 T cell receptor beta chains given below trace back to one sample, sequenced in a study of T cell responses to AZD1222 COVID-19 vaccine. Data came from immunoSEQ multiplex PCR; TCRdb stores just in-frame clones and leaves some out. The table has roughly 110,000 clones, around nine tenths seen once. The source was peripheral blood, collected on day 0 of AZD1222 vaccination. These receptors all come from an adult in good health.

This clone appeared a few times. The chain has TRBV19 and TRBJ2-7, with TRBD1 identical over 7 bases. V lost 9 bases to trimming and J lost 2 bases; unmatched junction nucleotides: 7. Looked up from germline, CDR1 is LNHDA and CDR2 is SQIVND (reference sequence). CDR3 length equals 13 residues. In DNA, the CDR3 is TGTGCCAGCCAGGGGGTGACGACCTACGAGCAGTACTTC. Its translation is CASQGVTTYEQYF. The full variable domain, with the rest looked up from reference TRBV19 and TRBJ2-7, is DGGITQSPKYLFRKEGQNVTLSCEQNLNHDAMYWYRQDPGQGLRLIYYSQIVNDFQKGDIAEGYSVSREKKESFPLTVTSAQKNPTAFYLCASQGVTTYEQYFGPGTRLTVT.

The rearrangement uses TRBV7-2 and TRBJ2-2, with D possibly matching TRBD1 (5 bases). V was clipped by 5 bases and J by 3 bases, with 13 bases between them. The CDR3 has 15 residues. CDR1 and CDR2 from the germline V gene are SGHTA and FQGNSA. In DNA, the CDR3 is TGTGCCAGCAGCCCTTCAGGGTTGCACACCGGGGAGCTGTTTTTT. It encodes CASSPSGLHTGELFF.

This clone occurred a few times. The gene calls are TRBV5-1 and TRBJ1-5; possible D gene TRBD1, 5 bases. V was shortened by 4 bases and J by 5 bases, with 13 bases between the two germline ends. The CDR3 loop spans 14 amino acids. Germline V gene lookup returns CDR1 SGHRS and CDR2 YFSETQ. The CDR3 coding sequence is TGCGCCAGCAGCCGGGACGGGAAAGATCAGCCCCAGCATTTT. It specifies CASSRDGKDQPQHF.

This CDR3 is CASSQTGSGGYTF. The CDR3 nucleotides are TGTGCCAGCAGTCAAACAGGGTCTGGCGGCTACACCTTC. This chain joins TRBV28 and TRBJ1-2, with D possibly being TRBD1 (6 bases). Germline values: CDR1 MDHEN, CDR2 SYDVKM. CDR3 length: 13 residues. Trimming removed 5 bases from V and 8 bases from J, with 15 bases in between.